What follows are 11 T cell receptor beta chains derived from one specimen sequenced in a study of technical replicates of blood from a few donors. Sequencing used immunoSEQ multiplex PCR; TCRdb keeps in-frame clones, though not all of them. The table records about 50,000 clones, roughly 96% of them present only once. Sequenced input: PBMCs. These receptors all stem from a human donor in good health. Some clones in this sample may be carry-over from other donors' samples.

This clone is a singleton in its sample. Written as DNA, the CDR3 is TGTGCCAGCAAAGCTAGCACAGATACGCAGTATTTT. It yields the protein CASKASTDTQYF. The chain is built from TRBV6-1 and TRBJ2-3; D is ambiguous. CDR3 length: 12 amino acids. Germline CDR1 and CDR2: MNHNS and SASEGT. Trimming left V 7 bases short and J 0 bases short, with 5 bases between.

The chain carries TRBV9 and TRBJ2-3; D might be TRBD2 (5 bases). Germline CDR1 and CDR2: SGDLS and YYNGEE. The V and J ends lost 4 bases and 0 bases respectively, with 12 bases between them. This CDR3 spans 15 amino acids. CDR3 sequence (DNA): TGTGCCAGCAGCCAATACTGGACTAGCACAGATACGCAGTATTTT. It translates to CASSQYWTSTDTQYF. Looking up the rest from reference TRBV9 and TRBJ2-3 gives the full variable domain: DSGVTQTPKHLITATGQRVTLRCSPRSGDLSVYWYQQSLDQGLQFLIQYYNGEERAKGNILERFSAQQFPDLHSELNLSSLELGDSALYFCASSQYWTSTDTQYFGPGTRLTVL.

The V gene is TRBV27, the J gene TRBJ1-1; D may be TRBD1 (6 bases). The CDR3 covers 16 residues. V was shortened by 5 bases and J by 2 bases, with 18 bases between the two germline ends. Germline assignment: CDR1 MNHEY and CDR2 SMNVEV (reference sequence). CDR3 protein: CASSTFAGRGNTEAFF. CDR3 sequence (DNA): TGTGCCAGCAGTACCTTCGCCGGCAGGGGAAACACTGAAGCTTTCTTT.

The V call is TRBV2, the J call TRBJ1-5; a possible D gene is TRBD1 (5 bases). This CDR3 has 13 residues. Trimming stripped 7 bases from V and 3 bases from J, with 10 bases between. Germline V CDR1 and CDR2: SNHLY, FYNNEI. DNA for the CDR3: TGTGCCAGCACAGGCAGGGCCAATCAGCCCCAGCATTTT. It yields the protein CASTGRANQPQHF.

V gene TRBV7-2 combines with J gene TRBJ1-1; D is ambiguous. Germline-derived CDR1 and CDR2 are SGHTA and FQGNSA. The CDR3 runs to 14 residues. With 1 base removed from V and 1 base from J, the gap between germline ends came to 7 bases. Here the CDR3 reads CASSLVRGNTEAFF. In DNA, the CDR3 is TGTGCCAGCAGCTTAGTTCGGGGGAACACTGAAGCTTTCTTT.

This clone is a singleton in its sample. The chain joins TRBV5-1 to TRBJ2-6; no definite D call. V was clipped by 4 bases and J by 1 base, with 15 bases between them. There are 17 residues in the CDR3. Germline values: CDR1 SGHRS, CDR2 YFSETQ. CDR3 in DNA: TGCGCCAGCAGCCCCCCCTTCCAAGCATCTGGGGCCAACGTCCTGACTTTC. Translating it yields CASSPPFQASGANVLTF. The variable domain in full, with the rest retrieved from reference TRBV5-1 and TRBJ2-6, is KAGVTQTPRYLIKTRGQQVTLSCSPISGHRSVSWYQQTPGQGLQFLFEYFSETQRNKGNFPGRFSGRQFSNSRSEMNVSTLELGDSALYLCASSPPFQASGANVLTFGAGSRLTVL.

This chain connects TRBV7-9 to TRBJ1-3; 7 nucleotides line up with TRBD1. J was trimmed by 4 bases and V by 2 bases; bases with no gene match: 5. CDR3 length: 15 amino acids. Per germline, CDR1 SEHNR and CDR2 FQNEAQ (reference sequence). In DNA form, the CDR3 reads TGTGCCAGCAGCTTATACAGGGGAGTCGGAAACACCATATATTTT. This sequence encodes CASSLYRGVGNTIYF.

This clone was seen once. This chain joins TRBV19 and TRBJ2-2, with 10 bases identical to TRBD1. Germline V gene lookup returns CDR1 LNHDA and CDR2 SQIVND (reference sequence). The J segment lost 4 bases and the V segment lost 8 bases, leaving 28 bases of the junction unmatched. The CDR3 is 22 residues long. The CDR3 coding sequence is TGTGCCAGTGGGGGGTTGGGCACGGGACAGGGGACGAGCTATCGAGGCACCGGGGAGCTGTTTTTT. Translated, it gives CASGGLGTGQGTSYRGTGELFF. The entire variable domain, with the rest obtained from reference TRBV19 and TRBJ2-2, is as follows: DGGITQSPKYLFRKEGQNVTLSCEQNLNHDAMYWYRQDPGQGLRLIYYSQIVNDFQKGDIAEGYSVSREKKESFPLTVTSAQKNPTAFYLCASGGLGTGQGTSYRGTGELFFGEGSRLTVL.

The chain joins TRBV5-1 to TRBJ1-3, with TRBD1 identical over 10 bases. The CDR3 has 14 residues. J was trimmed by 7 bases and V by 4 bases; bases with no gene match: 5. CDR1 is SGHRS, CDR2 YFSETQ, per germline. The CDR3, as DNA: TGCGCCAGCAGCCCTGGGACAGGGGAGAACACCATATATTTT. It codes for CASSPGTGENTIYF.

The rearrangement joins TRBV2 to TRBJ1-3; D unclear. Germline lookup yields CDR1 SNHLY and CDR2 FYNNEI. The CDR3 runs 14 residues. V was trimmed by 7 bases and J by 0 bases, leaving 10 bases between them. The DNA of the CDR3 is TGTGCCAGCAAAGAAACCTACTCTGGAAACACCATATATTTT. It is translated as CASKETYSGNTIYF.

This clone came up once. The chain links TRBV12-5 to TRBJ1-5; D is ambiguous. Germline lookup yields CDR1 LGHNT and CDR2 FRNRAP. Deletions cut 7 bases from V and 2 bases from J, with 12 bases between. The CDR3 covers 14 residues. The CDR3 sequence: CASDEGWGNQPQHF. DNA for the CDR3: TGTGCTAGTGACGAGGGTTGGGGCAATCAGCCCCAGCATTTT.